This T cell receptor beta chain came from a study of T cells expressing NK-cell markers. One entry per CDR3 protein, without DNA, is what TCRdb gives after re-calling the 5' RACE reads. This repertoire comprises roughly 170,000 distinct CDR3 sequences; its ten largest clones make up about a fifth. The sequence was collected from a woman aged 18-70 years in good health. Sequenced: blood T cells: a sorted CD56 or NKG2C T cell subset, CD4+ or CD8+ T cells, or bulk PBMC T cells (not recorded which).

CDR3 sequence reads: CSARDGGGRDTEAFF. This chain joins TRBV20-1 and TRBJ1-1; TCRdb outputs TRBD1, but without DNA this stays unchecked. Germline CDR1 and CDR2: DFQATT and SNEGSKA (reference sequence). CDR3 length: 15 residues.